Listed below are T cell receptor beta chains from one sample, sequenced in a study of early stage breast cancer tumors. Generated by immunoSEQ multiplex PCR, the TCRdb table keeps only in-frame clones and is missing some. The table lists around 60,000 clones, over 60% of them singletons. Source material: blood. The receptors originated from a person aged 25 to 40 with breast cancer. The CDR3 runs from the conserved cysteine through the conserved F or W. Fields, in order: clone size, V gene, J gene, D gene, CDR3 DNA, CDR3 protein. A D gene is named only where the DNA matches it firmly. The listing skips clone size in some rows; elsewhere it reads once, few, many or a size class.

clone size: -
V gene: TRBV4-1
J gene: TRBJ2-2
D gene: -
CDR3 DNA: TGCGCCAGCAGCCAACAGGTGAACACCGGGGAGCTGTTTTTT
CDR3 protein: CASSQQVNTGELFF

clone size: -
V gene: TRBV4-2
J gene: TRBJ2-7
D gene: TRBD1
CDR3 DNA: TGTGCCAGCAGCCAATCTATGGGACAGAACTACGAGCAGTACTTC
CDR3 protein: CASSQSMGQNYEQYF

clone size: -
V gene: TRBV6-5
J gene: TRBJ1-1
D gene: -
CDR3 DNA: TGTGCCAGCAGTCTGCGACTGGTCACTGAAGCTTTCTTT
CDR3 protein: CASSLRLVTEAFF

clone size: -
V gene: TRBV18
J gene: TRBJ1-2
D gene: -
CDR3 DNA: TGTGCCAGCTCACCACCGGATGGAATCCGGGGCTACACCTTC
CDR3 protein: CASSPPDGIRGYTF

clone size: once
V gene: TRBV15
J gene: TRBJ2-5
D gene: TRBD2
CDR3 DNA: TGTGCCACCAGCGTGACTAGCGGGAGGGCCGGAGGGCTGCAAGAGACCCAGTACTTC
CDR3 protein: CATSVTSGRAGGLQETQYF

clone size: -
V gene: TRBV6-1
J gene: TRBJ1-6
D gene: -
CDR3 DNA: TGTGCCAGCAGTGAACGGGGCAGGGAATCACCCCTCCACTTT
CDR3 protein: CASSERGRESPLHF

clone size: -
V gene: TRBV15
J gene: TRBJ2-7
D gene: -
CDR3 DNA: TGTGCCACCAGCCTTACTCCCGGGTGGGATGAGCAGTACTTC
CDR3 protein: CATSLTPGWDEQYF

clone size: -
V gene: TRBV5-6
J gene: TRBJ1-2
D gene: TRBD1
CDR3 DNA: TGTGCCAGCAGCGTGGGACAGCCGGCTAACTATGGCTACACCTTC
CDR3 protein: CASSVGQPANYGYTF

clone size: -
V gene: TRBV2
J gene: TRBJ1-5
D gene: -
CDR3 DNA: TGTGCCAGCAGTTTGCAGGGGCATAGTCAGCCCCAGCATTTT
CDR3 protein: CASSLQGHSQPQHF

clone size: -
V gene: TRBV11-2
J gene: TRBJ1-3
D gene: -
CDR3 DNA: TGTGCCAGCAGCTTTCAGGGGAGCTCTGGAAACACCATATATTTT
CDR3 protein: CASSFQGSSGNTIYF

clone size: -
V gene: TRBV2
J gene: TRBJ2-5
D gene: -
CDR3 DNA: TGTGCCAGCAGCGATAGAGTCAGGGAGACCCAGTACTTC
CDR3 protein: CASSDRVRETQYF

clone size: -
V gene: TRBV7-6
J gene: TRBJ2-7
D gene: TRBD1
CDR3 DNA: TGTGCCAGCAGCTCGAGCGGACAGGGGGCCTCCTACGAGCAGTACTTC
CDR3 protein: CASSSSGQGASYEQYF

clone size: -
V gene: TRBV28
J gene: TRBJ2-7
D gene: -
CDR3 DNA: TGTGCCAGCAGTTTAGGTACCTACGAGCAGTACTTC
CDR3 protein: CASSLGTYEQYF

clone size: -
V gene: TRBV19
J gene: TRBJ1-2
D gene: TRBD1
CDR3 DNA: TGTGCCAGCAACTCCGGGACAGGGGGCGGCTATGGCTACACCTTC
CDR3 protein: CASNSGTGGGYGYTF

clone size: -
V gene: TRBV11-2
J gene: TRBJ2-3
D gene: TRBD2
CDR3 DNA: TGTGCCAGCAGCTTATCTAGCGGGAGGCCTCACACAGATACGCAGTATTTT
CDR3 protein: CASSLSSGRPHTDTQYF

clone size: -
V gene: TRBV2
J gene: TRBJ2-3
D gene: TRBD2
CDR3 DNA: TGTGCCAGCCTTGCGGGGGGGGCTAGCACAGATACGCAGTATTTT
CDR3 protein: CASLAGGASTDTQYF

clone size: few
V gene: TRBV7-2
J gene: TRBJ1-5
D gene: -
CDR3 DNA: TGTGCCAGCAGCTTAGGGCAGGGGAGCAATCAGCCCCAGCATTTT
CDR3 protein: CASSLGQGSNQPQHF

clone size: -
V gene: TRBV30
J gene: TRBJ2-7
D gene: -
CDR3 DNA: TGTGCCTGGAGTAGGTCGGCGGGGTTATCCTACGAGCAGTACTTC
CDR3 protein: CAWSRSAGLSYEQYF